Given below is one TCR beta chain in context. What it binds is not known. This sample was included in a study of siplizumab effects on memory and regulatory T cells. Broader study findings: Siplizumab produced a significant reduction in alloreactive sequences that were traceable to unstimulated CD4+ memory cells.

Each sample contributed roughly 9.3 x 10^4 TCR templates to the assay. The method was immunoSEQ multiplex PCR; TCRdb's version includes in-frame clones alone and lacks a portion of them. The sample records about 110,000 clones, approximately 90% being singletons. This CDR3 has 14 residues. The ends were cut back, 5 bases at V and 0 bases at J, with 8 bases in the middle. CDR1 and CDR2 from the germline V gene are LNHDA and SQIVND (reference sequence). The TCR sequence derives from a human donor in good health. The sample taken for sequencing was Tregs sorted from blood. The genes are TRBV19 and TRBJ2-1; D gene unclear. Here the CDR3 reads CASSFLSSYNEQFF. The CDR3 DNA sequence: TGTGCCAGTAGTTTTCTCAGCTCCTACAATGAGCAGTTCTTC.